The 22 T cell receptor beta chains below all came from one sample that was sequenced in a study of T cell changes during pregnancy in multiple sclerosis. The table came from immunoSEQ multiplex PCR; TCRdb's copy has only in-frame clones and leaves some out. The sample carries some 85,000 clones, roughly 93% recorded once. The sequencing here drew on peripheral blood, taken in the third trimester of pregnancy. The receptors derive from a female donor with multiple sclerosis, enrolled in a pregnancy study.

The J gene is TRBJ1-3, the V gene TRBV6-1, with D perhaps matching TRBD1 (5 bases). V was shortened by 1 base and J by 1 base, with 14 bases between the two germline ends. The CDR3 consists of 17 residues. The germline V gene encodes CDR1 MNHNS and CDR2 SASEGT. CDR3: CASSEGPGFRSGNTIYF. DNA of the CDR3: TGTGCCAGCAGTGAAGGCCCAGGGTTTCGGTCTGGAAACACCATATATTTT.

The chain combines TRBV7-9 with TRBJ1-4; 8 bases align to TRBD1. V dropped 2 bases and J dropped 8; count of bases not matched to a gene: 13. This CDR3 is 17 amino acids long. Germline CDR1 reads SEHNR; CDR2 reads FQNEAQ (reference sequence). The DNA of the CDR3 is TGTGCCAGCAGCTTATACCAGGGGGCCCTGGTGTCCGAAAAACTGTTTTTT. Protein: CASSLYQGALVSEKLFF.

This clone has more than one count but fewer than ten. The chain employs TRBV5-1 and TRBJ1-1; 8 bases align to TRBD1. Germline lookup yields CDR1 SGHRS and CDR2 YFSETQ. V lost 6 bases, J lost 3 bases, and 10 bases stayed unmatched. CDR3 length: 15 residues. CDR3 residues: CASKLQGARDTEAFF. The DNA for the CDR3 is TGCGCCAGCAAGCTCCAGGGGGCGCGCGACACTGAAGCTTTCTTT.

The chain has TRBV13 and TRBJ1-1, with a weak D call TRBD1 (5 bases). Germline values: CDR1 PRHDT, CDR2 FYEKMQ (reference sequence). Trimming took 6 bases from V and 0 from J, leaving 14 bases between them. The CDR3 runs 15 residues. CDR3 DNA sequence: TGTGCCAGCAGGGTACTTCGACAGATGAACACTGAAGCTTTCTTT. Amino acid sequence: CASRVLRQMNTEAFF.

The rearrangement links TRBV5-6 to TRBJ1-2; 9 bases agree with TRBD1. The CDR3 is made up of 13 amino acids. With 7 bases clipped from V and 8 bases from J, the junction kept 9 bases outside the gene matches. CDR1 and CDR2 from the germline V gene are SGHDT and YYEEEE. The CDR3 protein is CASGGTGLKGYTF. DNA for the CDR3: TGTGCCAGCGGGGGGACAGGGCTAAAGGGCTACACCTTC.

V and J are TRBV30 and TRBJ1-2; possible D gene TRBD1, 5 bases. The CDR3 is 13 residues long. Trimming stripped 4 bases from V and 4 bases from J, with 13 bases between. Per the germline V gene, CDR1 is GTSNPN and CDR2 is SVGIG (reference sequence). This CDR3 reads CAWISGISYGYTF. The CDR3 DNA is TGTGCCTGGATTTCAGGGATTTCCTATGGCTACACCTTC.

The rearrangement joins TRBV7-9 to TRBJ2-1; 9 bases fit TRBD1. From germline, CDR1 is SEHNR and CDR2 FQNEAQ (reference sequence). The CDR3 is 16 residues long. V was pared by 4 bases and J by 7 bases, with 11 bases of the junction left unmatched. CDR3: CASSSSGTGNGNEQFF. The CDR3 coding sequence is TGTGCCAGCAGCTCCTCCGGGACAGGGAATGGGAATGAGCAGTTCTTC.

The chain has TRBV5-4 and TRBJ2-7, with 14 bases identical to TRBD2. CDR1 is SGHNT, CDR2 YYREEE, per germline (reference sequence). The trim removed 4 bases at V and 5 bases at J, leaving 5 bases unmatched. The CDR3 is made up of 15 amino acids. The CDR3: CASSPGLAGVHEQYF. CDR3 bases: TGTGCCAGCAGCCCGGGACTAGCGGGAGTCCACGAGCAGTACTTC.

Only a few counts were recorded for this clone. The chain has TRBV30 and TRBJ2-7; TRBD2 agrees at 10 bases. Unmatched junction bases numbered 17, after V lost 8 bases and J lost 4 bases. Germline V gene sequence: CDR1 GTSNPN, CDR2 SVGIG (reference sequence). There are 16 residues in the CDR3. CDR3 loop: CAVTRGRASGRYEQYF. The CDR3 bases are TGTGCCGTGACTCGTGGCCGGGCTAGCGGGAGATACGAGCAGTACTTC.

The chain couples TRBV29-1 to TRBJ1-3; D is ambiguous. The CDR3 has 13 residues. In germline, CDR1 is SQVTM, CDR2 ANQGSEA. V lost 4 bases and J lost 0, with 7 bases in between. CDR3 sequence: CSVVFSSGNTIYF. CDR3 coding DNA: TGCAGCGTTGTTTTCAGCTCTGGAAACACCATATATTTT.

Comments on this clone: Other DNA sequences within the sample encode an identical CDR3. V is TRBV30 and J is TRBJ2-7; 7 bases line up with TRBD2. Germline V gene data show CDR1 as GTSNPN and CDR2 as SVGIG (reference sequence). After removal of 0 bases from V and 2 bases from J, the junction contained 4 bases not matched to a gene. The CDR3 spans 14 residues. The DNA of the CDR3 is TGTGCCTGGAGTGTAGGAGGGAGGGCCTACGAGCAGTACTTC. Protein product: CAWSVGGRAYEQYF.

This chain links TRBV2 with TRBJ2-3; 7 bases line up with TRBD2. This CDR3 comprises 12 residues. With V trimmed by 9 bases and J by 6 bases, 6 bases remained unmatched. From germline, CDR1 is SNHLY and CDR2 FYNNEI. The CDR3 spells CASREEADTQYF. The DNA of the CDR3 is TGTGCCAGTCGGGAGGAAGCGGATACGCAGTATTTT.

The rearrangement links TRBV6-1 to TRBJ2-7; 7 nucleotides line up with TRBD2. The V segment lost 2 bases and the J segment 3 bases; nucleotides outside the gene matches: 16. Germline CDR1 MNHNS, CDR2 SASEGT. The CDR3 has 18 residues. The CDR3 DNA reads as TGTGCCAGCAGTGAATCCGGGCTCGCGGGAGTCCGCATCTACGAGCAGTACTTC. Encoded protein: CASSESGLAGVRIYEQYF.

The V and J genes are TRBV9 and TRBJ2-1, with 9 bases aligning to TRBD1. The CDR3 spans 16 residues. V was clipped by 0 bases and J by 2 bases; unmatched bases: 3. Germline values: CDR1 SGDLS, CDR2 YYNGEE. CDR3 bases: TGTGCCAGCAGCGTAGCGGGACAGGGTCCCTACAATGAGCAGTTCTTC. Translating it yields CASSVAGQGPYNEQFF.

The chain has TRBV7-9 and TRBJ2-7, with a weak D call TRBD2 (7 bases). The CDR3 has 16 residues. Germline-derived CDR1 and CDR2 are SEHNR and FQNEAQ (reference sequence). The germline V and J ends were trimmed by 5 bases and 2 bases, with 19 bases remaining between them. The CDR3 DNA is TGTGCCAGCAGCCCAAGGGGGGGGAGTAGGGCCTACGAGCAGTACTTC. Encoded protein: CASSPRGGSRAYEQYF. The full variable domain, in which reference TRBV7-9 and TRBJ2-7 provide the parts outside the CDR3, is DTGVSQNPRHKITKRGQNVTFRCDPISEHNRLYWYRQTLGQGPEFLTYFQNEAQLEKSRLLSDRFSAERPKGSFSTLEIQRTEQGDSAMYLCASSPRGGSRAYEQYFGPGTRLTVT.

This chain connects TRBV27 to TRBJ2-7; D possibly corresponds to TRBD1 (6 bases). The V and J ends lost 5 bases and 4 bases respectively, with 15 bases between them. The CDR3 totals 14 residues. Germline V gives CDR1 MNHEY, CDR2 SMNVEV (reference sequence). The CDR3 DNA is TGTGCCAGCAGTCTAGCAGGGGCAGGGTACGAGCAGTACTTC. It encodes CASSLAGAGYEQYF.

This clone came up once. The chain couples TRBV7-8 to TRBJ2-2; D may be TRBD2 (7 bases). The CDR3 contains 14 residues. Looked up from germline, CDR1 is SGHVS and CDR2 is FQNEAQ. Between the trimmed V and J ends, which lost 5 bases and 8 bases, there was a span of 15 bases. The CDR3: CASSPIRGGGELFF. The CDR3 DNA reads TGTGCCAGCAGCCCCATAAGGGGGGGTGGGGAGCTGTTTTTT.

The V call is TRBV9, the J call TRBJ2-5; TRBD1 is a possible D gene (6 bases). V lost 0 bases and J lost 5, with 8 bases in between. CDR3 length: 13 residues. The germline CDR1 and CDR2 sequences are SGDLS and YYNGEE. CDR3 DNA: TGTGCCAGCAGCGTAGAAAGGGGGGAGACCCAGTACTTC. This sequence encodes CASSVERGETQYF.

V usage is TRBV5-5 and J usage is TRBJ1-1, with 7 bases aligning to TRBD1. This CDR3 contains 16 residues. Germline V gene lookup returns CDR1 SGHKS and CDR2 YYEKEE (reference sequence). Germline trimming cut 4 bases from V and 0 bases from J; bases unmatched to any gene: 9. CDR3 nucleotides: TGTGCCAGCAGCCTTGGACAGGCTCTTATGAACACTGAAGCTTTCTTT. This gives the protein CASSLGQALMNTEAFF.

The gene calls are TRBV5-1 and TRBJ1-3; 7 bases align to TRBD1. V lost 0 bases and J lost 0; bases outside the gene matches: 3. Germline V gives CDR1 SGHRS, CDR2 YFSETQ. The CDR3 runs 16 residues. The chain's CDR3 is CASSLAGQNSGNTIYF. Here the CDR3 DNA reads TGCGCCAGCAGCTTGGCGGGACAGAACTCTGGAAACACCATATATTTT.

This chain connects TRBV4-2 to TRBJ1-4, with no clear D. The CDR3 is made up of 14 amino acids. Trimming left V 0 bases short and J 7 bases short, with 9 bases between. Germline-derived CDR1 and CDR2 are LGHNA and YNFKEQ. In DNA form, the CDR3 reads TGTGCCAGCAGCCAAGAGTGGCAGGCTGAAAAACTGTTTTTT. Its translation is CASSQEWQAEKLFF.

This clone turned up a few times. Additional DNA sequences in this sample encode the identical CDR3. This chain joins TRBV28 and TRBJ1-2, with D maybe TRBD1 (5 bases). Germline V gives CDR1 MDHEN, CDR2 SYDVKM. This CDR3 spans 12 amino acids. V lost 7 bases, J lost 3 bases, and 9 bases lay in between. The DNA for the CDR3 is TGTGCCAGCAAGCAGGGCCACTATGGCTACACCTTC. It encodes CASKQGHYGYTF.